This entry features one T cell receptor (beta chain) sequence. This clone's antigen is unknown. No clone much larger than this one lies a single base away; base qualities are absent. This sample is drawn from a study of vaccination and CD4 T cells after COVID-19 (dated by TCRdb to between 2021 and 2024). For the study in its entirety: SARS-CoV-2 positivity had been established in the convalescent patients by nasal swab PCR, and mild disease was recorded in about 9 of these patients and severe disease in one. Post-COVID blood samples from convalescent patients were collected a median of about 110 days after diagnosis, with a range of 35 to 161 days. Post-vaccine blood samples were obtained a median of about 72 days after the second vaccine dose, with a range of about 14 to 250 days. Participants received two doses of either the Pfizer-BioNTech BNT162b2 vaccine (n=8) or the Moderna mRNA-1273 vaccine (n=2). Control cultures received a CEFX viral epitope pool as the positive control, an HIV-1 Nef peptide pool as the negative control, or no peptide. Overlapping spike peptide pools from SARS-CoV-2 and from the common cold coronaviruses HCoV-NL63, HCoV-OC43 and HCoV-229E were used as culture stimuli. The spike-specific CD4+ TCR repertoire was compared before and after mRNA vaccination in under 11 COVID-19 convalescent patients and several infection-naive healthy vaccine recipients. In the convalescent cohort there were six males and four females, among whom were two Hispanic individuals, seven Caucasians, two Asians and one multiracial person.

General study outcomes and caveats: In convalescent patients, a median around 90% of post-vaccine SARS-CoV-2-reactive clones were detected only after vaccination, suggesting vaccine-specific priming. Only a relatively small number of convalescent patients were included in the study, and early timepoints following natural infection were not analyzed. Of the vaccine-specific clones found in convalescent patients, nearly all (304 of 307) were mono-reactive for SARS-CoV-2 spike instead of being cross-reactive with common cold coronaviruses. An increase in the median number of SARS-CoV-2-reactive clonotypes from 20 to 25 after infection to 35 to 40 after vaccination was observed, but the change was not found to be significant.

CDR1 and CDR2 were assigned from the germline V gene (reference sequence) as SGHAT and FQDESV. Trimming costs V 5 bases and J 10 bases, and their ends lie 18 bases apart. The CDR3 sequence holds 15 residues, the cysteine and phenylalanine included. CDR3 DNA only is kept here, 45 bases in frame from base 1. Per the publication, the treatment or condition label means: roughly 11-day PBMC culture with coronavirus spike peptide pools or control peptides (ViraFEST assay). The study used the ViraFEST assay, which expanded antigen-specific T cells with peptide pools and then identified expanded clonotypes by TCR sequencing. The convalescent patients' positive SARS-CoV-2 PCR tests fell between March and December 2020, which was before the Alpha, Beta and Delta variants emerged in the United States. Over 1.5 million PBMCs per well were cultured in IMDM with approximately 5% human AB serum and approximately 9.8 IU/ml IL-2, plus 10 ug/ml peptide pools. Half of the culture medium was replaced with fresh IL-2-containing medium on days 3 and 7. After 10 days of culture, CD4+ T cells were isolated by negative selection using the EasySep CD4+ T cell isolation kit. Ficoll-Paque Plus gradient centrifugation was used to isolate PBMCs from whole blood, and the isolated PBMCs were then either used fresh or cryopreserved at -140C. Triplicate wells were generally used for each culture condition.

Library method: PCR. TCR sequencing of DNA from cultured CD4+ T cells used the Oncomine TCR Beta short-read assay at the Johns Hopkins FTIC core. The QIAamp micro DNA kit was used to extract genomic DNA from the cultured CD4+ T cells. Oncomine TCR Beta libraries from cultured CD4+ T cells were pooled using unique dual indexes and sequenced on an Illumina iSeq 100. The original methods were these. Non-productive sequences were filtered out, and CDR3s that did not start with C, did not end with F or W, or were shorter than 7 amino acids were discarded. Antigen-specific clonotypes were identified using the MANAFEST web application through comparison of peptide-stimulated wells with reference and other culture wells. To be called positive, a clone needed an FDR below 0.05, an odds ratio above 5, and a productive frequency above 0.1% in at least two of three replicate wells. A clonotype counted as cross-reactive if it showed significant expansion both in the SARS-CoV-2 spike wells and in at least one common cold coronavirus spike condition. Levenshtein distances (stringdist) and unrooted phylogenetic trees (ape) in R version 3.6.1 were used to assess CDR3 homology. TCRdb applied fastp at Q25 and MiXCR to the public reads, then kept only in-frame beta chains. Under each unique CDR3 protein, matching rows form one entry showing the most common genes and DNA. The V and J calls here are based on TCRdb, not the publication. The sample table lists around 12,000 distinct CDR3 sequences, about three fifths of them with a count of one. About an eighth of the sample is in the top ten clones.

This receptor was taken from a human donor who had recovered from COVID-19. Sequencing was done on a sample of CD4+ T cells from blood, cultured in vitro. The chain employs TRBV11-1 and TRBJ1-6; the D gene lacks a confident call. The nucleotide sequence reads as follows: TGTGCCAGCAGCACCCGGACCACCCGGCAATCACCCCTCCACTTT. This yields the protein CASSTRTTRQSPLHF.